This T cell receptor beta chain was captured by sequencing in a study of regulatory T cells in long-lasting Graves disease. Libraries of TCR beta came from iRepertoire HTBI primers plus Arm-PCR of CDR3 regions. A single record per CDR3 protein comes from TCRdb applying MiXCR to the multiplex PCR reads. The data hold around 400,000 distinct CDR3 sequences, with approximately 10% observed a single time. CDR1 and CDR2 (germline): SGHVS, FNYEAQ. CDR3 size: 12 residues. Trimming stripped 3 bases from V and 0 bases from J, with 2 bases between. This clonotype was observed many times. Described time point: newly diagnosed GD, antithyroid drugs for less than 3 months. PBMC-extracted RNA yielded the TCR library. The sample was also reused in another study, on T cells in Graves' hyperthyroidism and ophthalmopathy.

This clonotype was sampled from a woman aged 18-35 years with Graves disease. The chain carries TRBV7-6 and TRBJ2-5, with no clear D. The source was peripheral blood mononuclear cells (PBMCs), collected at new diagnosis, from a patient treated with antithyroid drugs. In DNA form, the CDR3 reads TGTGCCAGCAGCTTTTACCAAGAGACCCAGTACTTC. This codes for CASSFYQETQYF.